Listed here are 19 T cell receptor beta chains from one sample, sequenced in a study of blood T cell repertoires in COVID-19. Repertoires were generated with immunoSEQ multiplex PCR, while TCRdb's copy carries only in-frame clones and drops some. The profile shows 120,000 to 150,000 clones, more than 80% of them singletons. The sequencing sample was made of peripheral blood. These TCRs come from a human donor in a cohort sampled during active COVID-19.

The chain employs TRBV3-1 (or the pseudogene TRBV3-2) and TRBJ2-2, with TRBD2 matching 7 bases. Trimming at V came to 0 bases and at J to 6 bases, leaving 16 bases not matched to a gene. The CDR3 has 19 residues. Germline assignment: CDR1 LGHDT and CDR2 YNNKEL (reference sequence). CDR3 amino acids: CASSQDSPFGRGSPGELFF. The CDR3 coding sequence is TGTGCCAGCAGCCAAGACTCCCCGTTCGGGCGGGGGAGCCCCGGGGAGCTGTTTTTT.

J is TRBJ2-1 and V is TRBV29-1; TRBD1 is a possible D gene (6 bases). The CDR3 consists of 16 residues. Germline loops: CDR1 SQVTM, CDR2 ANQGSEA. The V end was cut by 0 bases, the J end by 0 bases, with 12 bases between. The CDR3 DNA follows: TGCAGCGTTGAAGATCCGGGGACAAGCTCCTACAATGAGCAGTTCTTC. The encoded protein is CSVEDPGTSSYNEQFF.

This sequence joins TRBV5-1 and TRBJ1-6, with D perhaps TRBD1 (6 bases). The CDR3 totals 20 residues. CDR1 and CDR2 from the germline V gene are SGHRS and YFSETQ. V was shortened by 0 bases and J by 9 bases, with 28 bases between the two germline ends. The DNA of the CDR3 is TGCGCCAGCAGCTTGGGAGGACAGCACGACCCCACCGAATCTGGTTCACCCCTCCACTTT. It codes for CASSLGGQHDPTESGSPLHF.

The rearrangement uses TRBV2 and TRBJ1-5; tentative D call: TRBD1 (6 bases). V was cut by 4 bases and J by 7 bases, with 14 bases left in between. In germline, CDR1 is SNHLY, CDR2 FYNNEI. The CDR3 is 14 residues long. CDR3: CASSVWGTGQPQHF. The CDR3 DNA is TGTGCCAGCAGTGTGTGGGGCACAGGGCAGCCCCAGCATTTT. Filled out from reference TRBV2 and TRBJ1-5, the complete variable domain reads EPEVTQTPSHQVTQMGQEVILRCVPISNHLYFYWYRQILGQKVEFLVSFYNNEISEKSEIFDDQFSVERPDGSNFTLKIRSTKLEDSAMYFCASSVWGTGQPQHFGDGTRLSIL.

The chain couples TRBV9 to TRBJ1-3, with D possibly being TRBD1 (5 bases). CDR1 is SGDLS and CDR2 is YYNGEE in the germline V gene. The CDR3 sequence is 15 residues long. The V gene lost 0 bases and the J gene lost 3 bases, with 10 bases spanning the gap. In nucleotides, the CDR3 is TGTGCCAGCAGCGTAGGAACCGGACATGGAAACACCATATATTTT. The encoded protein is CASSVGTGHGNTIYF. Variable domain in full (rest from reference TRBV9 and TRBJ1-3): DSGVTQTPKHLITATGQRVTLRCSPRSGDLSVYWYQQSLDQGLQFLIQYYNGEERAKGNILERFSAQQFPDLHSELNLSSLELGDSALYFCASSVGTGHGNTIYFGEGSWLTVV.

The CDR3: CSVEGSRGTEAFF. CDR3 nucleotides: TGCAGCGTTGAAGGGTCAAGGGGCACTGAAGCTTTCTTT. The rearrangement links TRBV29-1 to TRBJ1-1; D perhaps matches TRBD1 (5 bases). From germline, CDR1 is SQVTM and CDR2 ANQGSEA. The V end was cut by 1 base, the J end by 4 bases, with 10 bases between. This CDR3 region has 13 residues.

The rearrangement links TRBV5-1 to TRBJ1-1, with D uncertain. The CDR3 is 14 amino acids. The V gene lost 2 bases and the J gene lost 1 base, with 9 bases spanning the gap. Germline CDR1 reads SGHRS; CDR2 reads YFSETQ. The CDR3 sequence is CASSFALENTEAFF. The CDR3 DNA follows: TGCGCCAGCAGCTTCGCTCTAGAGAACACTGAAGCTTTCTTT.

The table lists this clone with a count of one. The chain is built from TRBV6-5 and TRBJ1-5, with TRBD1 matching over 7 bases. The V gene's germline CDR1 is MNHEY and CDR2 SVGAGI. J lost 9 bases, V lost 0 bases, and 5 bases had no gene match. This CDR3 region has 14 residues. The CDR3 sequence: CASSYSGRGAPQHF. For the CDR3, the DNA is TGTGCCAGCAGTTACTCGGGCAGGGGGGCGCCCCAGCATTTT.

The chain recombines TRBV10-2 with TRBJ1-6, with D maybe TRBD1 (6 bases). CDR1 WSHSY and CDR2 SAAADI come from the germline V gene. Trimming removed 6 bases from V and 0 bases from J, with 12 bases in between. This CDR3 has 16 residues. CDR3 sequence: CASRSTGRSYNSPLHF. The CDR3 region has the DNA TGCGCCAGCAGATCGACAGGCCGCTCCTATAATTCACCCCTCCACTTT.

This chain links TRBV28 with TRBJ2-7; 8 nucleotides align to TRBD2. The CDR3 is made up of 15 amino acids. CDR1 MDHEN and CDR2 SYDVKM come from the germline V gene. Trimming removed 6 bases from V and 5 bases from J; junction bases left unmatched: 12. For the CDR3, the DNA is TGTGCCAGCAGCCGTACAACCGGACTAGCCCACGAGCAGTACGTC. Translated: CASSRTTGLAHEQYV.

This clone was detected a few times. The chain employs TRBV3-1 (or the pseudogene TRBV3-2) and TRBJ2-5; the match to TRBD2 covers 9 bases. The V and J ends lost 1 base and 3 bases, in that order; junction bases with no gene match: 6. This CDR3 comprises 16 residues. Germline V gene data show CDR1 as LGHDT and CDR2 as YNNKEL (reference sequence). In DNA form, the CDR3 reads TGTGCCAGCAGCCAAGGCCGCCTAGCGGGGAAAGAGACCCAGTACTTC. Translating it yields CASSQGRLAGKETQYF.

The chain joins TRBV27 to TRBJ1-1; D not resolved. The CDR3 is 13 residues long. With 1 base removed from V and 4 bases from J, the gap between germline ends came to 7 bases. Germline assignment: CDR1 MNHEY and CDR2 SMNVEV (reference sequence). Here the CDR3 reads CASSLYRGTEAFF. The CDR3 bases are TGTGCCAGCAGTTTATATCGGGGCACTGAAGCTTTCTTT.

V usage is TRBV30 and J usage is TRBJ2-2; D might be TRBD2 (5 bases). V shed 2 bases and J shed 2 bases, with 21 bases lying between them. Germline CDR1 is GTSNPN and CDR2 is SVGIG (reference sequence). CDR3 length: 18 residues. In DNA, the CDR3 is TGTGCCTGGAGTCGCGGGCCCACTGGAGCGGCAAACACCGGGGAGCTGTTTTTT. It encodes CAWSRGPTGAANTGELFF.

The rearrangement links TRBV28 to TRBJ2-1, with D perhaps TRBD1 (5 bases). Germline V gene sequence: CDR1 MDHEN, CDR2 SYDVKM. The CDR3 length is 12 residues. V was trimmed by 5 bases and J by 7 bases, leaving 9 bases between them. The CDR3 protein is CASSIDRNEQFF. CDR3 nucleotide sequence: TGTGCCAGCAGTATAGACAGAAATGAGCAGTTCTTC.

This chain joins TRBV7-9 and TRBJ2-5, with 9 bases lining up with TRBD2. The CDR3 contains 13 residues. After removal of 2 bases from V and 5 bases from J, the junction contained 0 bases not matched to a gene. Germline loops: CDR1 SEHNR, CDR2 FQNEAQ (reference sequence). For the CDR3, the DNA is TGTGCCAGCAGCTTACTAGCGGGGGAGACCCAGTACTTC. Its translation: CASSLLAGETQYF.

The chain links TRBV7-8 to TRBJ2-7; 11 bases match TRBD1. The V segment lost 6 bases and the J segment 3 bases; nucleotides outside the gene matches: 7. This CDR3 is 15 amino acids long. The germline CDR1 and CDR2 sequences are SGHVS and FQNEAQ. The CDR3 protein is CASSPTGTGGYEQYF. CDR3 DNA sequence: TGTGCCAGCAGTCCGACCGGGACAGGGGGCTACGAGCAGTACTTC.

V and J are TRBV19 and TRBJ2-1; possible D gene TRBD2, 8 bases. Trimming stripped 5 bases from V and 4 bases from J, with 24 bases between. CDR1 is LNHDA, CDR2 SQIVND, per germline (reference sequence). CDR3 length equals 18 residues. The CDR3 sequence is CASSPGGAGDLQYNEQFF. DNA of the CDR3: TGTGCCAGTAGTCCAGGGGGAGCGGGAGATCTACAATACAATGAGCAGTTCTTC.

This chain uses TRBV19 with TRBJ1-2, with D possibly matching TRBD1 (6 bases). Trimming took off 0 bases at V and 7 bases at J, with 15 bases between the two ends. Germline lookup yields CDR1 LNHDA and CDR2 SQIVND (reference sequence). The CDR3 is 15 amino acids. CDR3 residues: CASSIDRTDLSGYTF. DNA of the CDR3: TGTGCCAGTAGTATAGATCGGACAGATCTTAGTGGCTACACCTTC.

This clone was observed a few times. J is TRBJ1-1 and V is TRBV2; TRBD1 is a possible D gene (5 bases). The germline V and J ends were trimmed by 6 bases and 4 bases, with 12 bases remaining between them. Looked up from germline, CDR1 is SNHLY and CDR2 is FYNNEI. This CDR3 spans 13 amino acids. This CDR3 is CASRREGPTEAFF. CDR3 in DNA: TGTGCCAGCAGAAGGGAGGGGCCCACTGAAGCTTTCTTT.